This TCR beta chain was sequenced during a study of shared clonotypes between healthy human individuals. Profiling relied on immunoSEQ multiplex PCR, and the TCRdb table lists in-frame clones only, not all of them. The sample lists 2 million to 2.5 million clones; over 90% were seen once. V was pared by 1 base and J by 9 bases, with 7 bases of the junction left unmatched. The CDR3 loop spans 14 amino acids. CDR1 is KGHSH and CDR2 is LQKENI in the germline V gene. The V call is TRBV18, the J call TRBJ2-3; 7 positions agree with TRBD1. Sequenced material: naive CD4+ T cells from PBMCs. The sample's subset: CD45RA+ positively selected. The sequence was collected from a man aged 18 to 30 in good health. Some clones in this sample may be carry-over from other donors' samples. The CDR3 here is CASSPRQGSETQYF. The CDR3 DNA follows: TGTGCCAGCTCACCACGACAGGGTTCTGAAACGCAGTATTTT.